Listed below are T cell receptor beta chains from one sample, sequenced in a study of blood T cell repertoires in COVID-19. Data came from immunoSEQ multiplex PCR; TCRdb stores just in-frame clones and leaves some out. The sample holds approximately 350,000 clones, around 91% seen once. Sequencing input: peripheral blood. Receptor source: a woman under 30 who had recovered from COVID-19. The CDR3 runs from the conserved cysteine through the conserved F or W. Fields, in order: D gene, V gene, clone size, J gene, CDR3 DNA, CDR3 protein. A D gene is named only where the DNA matches it firmly. Clone size is not always given. Where it is, it says once, few, many or a class for expanded clones.

>-|TRBV21-1|-|TRBJ1-1
TGTGCCAGCAGCATCCAGACAGAGAACACTGAAGCTTTCTTT
CASSIQTENTEAFF
>TRBD2|TRBV18|-|TRBJ2-1
TGTGCCAGCTCTACTGTACTAGCGGGAGGTCACAATGAGCAGTTCTTC
CASSTVLAGGHNEQFF
>TRBD1|TRBV5-1|-|TRBJ1-3
TGCGCCAGCAGCATAGGGACAGTCGGAAACACCATATATTTT
CASSIGTVGNTIYF
>-|TRBV6-6|few|TRBJ1-1
TGTGCCAGCAGTTACTCCGGGGTACGATCAGAGGGTTTCTTT
CASSYSGVRSEGFF
>-|TRBV10-2|-|TRBJ2-3
TGCGCCAGCAGGGCGGGCACAGATACGCAGTATTTT
CASRAGTDTQYF
>TRBD2|TRBV9|-|TRBJ2-5
TGTGCCAGGACCGGGACTAGCGGGTATAATTTCCAAGAGACCCAGTACTTC
CARTGTSGYNFQETQYF
>-|TRBV6-5|-|TRBJ1-5
TGTGCCAGCAGCCGCTCAATAGCTAAACAGCCCCAGCATTTT
CASSRSIAKQPQHF
>-|TRBV24-1|-|TRBJ1-3
TGTGCCACGGAGGACGGCGGAAACACCATATATTTT
CATEDGGNTIYF
>-|TRBV5-4|-|TRBJ2-1
TGTGCCAGCAGCTTGCCCCCGTACAATGAGCAGTTCTTC
CASSLPPYNEQFF
>-|TRBV27|-|TRBJ1-5
TGTGCCAGCAGTCCATCTCAACTTCAGCCCCAGCATTTT
CASSPSQLQPQHF
>-|TRBV6-6|-|TRBJ2-1
TGTGCCAGCAGCCCTAATCAGGGGAGAGTGGATGAGCAGTTCTTC
CASSPNQGRVDEQFF
>-|TRBV5-4|-|TRBJ1-1
TGTGCCAGCGGCCTGGGGGGCAGGGGAAAAACTGAAGCTTTCTTT
CASGLGGRGKTEAFF
>-|TRBV2|once|TRBJ2-4
TGTGCCAGCAGTCCGCACGCCGGAAACATTCAGTACTTC
CASSPHAGNIQYF
>-|TRBV15|-|TRBJ2-5
TGTGCCACCAGCAGAGAGGGGGCCTCTGGAGAGACCCAGTACTTC
CATSREGASGETQYF
>-|TRBV12-3/TRBV12-4|-|TRBJ1-2
TGTGCCAGCAGTTTTACAGAGTCCGGCTACACCTTC
CASSFTESGYTF
>TRBD2|TRBV6-4|-|TRBJ2-2
TGTGCCAGCAGCCAAGGACTAGCGGGAGGGGAATACACCGGGGAGCTGTTTTTT
CASSQGLAGGEYTGELFF
>-|TRBV4-1|-|TRBJ1-2
TGCGCCAGCAGCCCAACAGTATTCCCCCTTAACTATGGCTACACCTTC
CASSPTVFPLNYGYTF
>TRBD2|TRBV11-3|-|TRBJ2-1
TGTGCCAGCAGCTTTTCCGGGACTAGCGGGAGCTCCTACAATGAGCAGTTCTTC
CASSFSGTSGSSYNEQFF